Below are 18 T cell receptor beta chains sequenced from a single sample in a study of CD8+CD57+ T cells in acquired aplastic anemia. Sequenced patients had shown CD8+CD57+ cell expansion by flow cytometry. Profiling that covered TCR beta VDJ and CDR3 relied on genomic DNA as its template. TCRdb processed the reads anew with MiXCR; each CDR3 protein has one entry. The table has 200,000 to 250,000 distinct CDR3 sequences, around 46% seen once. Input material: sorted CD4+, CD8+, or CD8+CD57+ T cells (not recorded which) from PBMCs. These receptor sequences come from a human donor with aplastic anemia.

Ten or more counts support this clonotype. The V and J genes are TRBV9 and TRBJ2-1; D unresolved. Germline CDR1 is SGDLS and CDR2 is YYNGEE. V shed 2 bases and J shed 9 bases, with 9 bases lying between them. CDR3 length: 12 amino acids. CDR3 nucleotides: TGTGCCAGCAGCGTGAGGAGTGGTGAGCAGTTCTTC. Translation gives CASSVRSGEQFF.

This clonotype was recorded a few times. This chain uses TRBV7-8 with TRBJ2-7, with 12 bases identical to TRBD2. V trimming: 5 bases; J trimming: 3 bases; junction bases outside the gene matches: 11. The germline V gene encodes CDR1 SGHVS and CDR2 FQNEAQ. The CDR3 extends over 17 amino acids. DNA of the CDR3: TGTGCCAGCAGCCCACCCGGACTAGCGGGACAACTCTACGAGCAGTACTTC. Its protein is CASSPPGLAGQLYEQYF.

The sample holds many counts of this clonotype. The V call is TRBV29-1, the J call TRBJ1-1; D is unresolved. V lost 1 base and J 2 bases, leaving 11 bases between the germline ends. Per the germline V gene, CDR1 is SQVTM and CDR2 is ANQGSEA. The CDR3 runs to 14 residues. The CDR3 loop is CSVEVPGSNTEAFF. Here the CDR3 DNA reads TGCAGCGTTGAAGTCCCGGGATCCAACACTGAAGCTTTCTTT.

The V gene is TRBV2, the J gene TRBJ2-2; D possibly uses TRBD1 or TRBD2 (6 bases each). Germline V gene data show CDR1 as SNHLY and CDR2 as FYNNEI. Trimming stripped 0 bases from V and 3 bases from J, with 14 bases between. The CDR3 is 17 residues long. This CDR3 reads CASSEARGEVDTGELFF. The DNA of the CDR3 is TGTGCCAGCAGTGAAGCGAGGGGGGAGGTAGACACCGGGGAGCTGTTTTTT.

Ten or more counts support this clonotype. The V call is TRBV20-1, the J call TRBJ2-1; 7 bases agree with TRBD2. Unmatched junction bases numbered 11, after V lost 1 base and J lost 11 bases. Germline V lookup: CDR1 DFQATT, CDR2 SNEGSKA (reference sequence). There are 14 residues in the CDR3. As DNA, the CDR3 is TGCAGTGCTAGAGTTCCTTACACCGGGACTAAGCAGTTCTTC. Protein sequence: CSARVPYTGTKQFF.

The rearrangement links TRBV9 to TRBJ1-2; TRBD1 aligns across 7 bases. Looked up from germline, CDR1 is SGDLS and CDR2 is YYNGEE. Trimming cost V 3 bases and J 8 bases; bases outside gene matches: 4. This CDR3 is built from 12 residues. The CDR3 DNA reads TGTGCCAGCAGCGAGAGACAGGGAGGCTACACCTTC. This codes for CASSERQGGYTF. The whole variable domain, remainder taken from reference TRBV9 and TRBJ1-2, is DSGVTQTPKHLITATGQRVTLRCSPRSGDLSVYWYQQSLDQGLQFLIQYYNGEERAKGNILERFSAQQFPDLHSELNLSSLELGDSALYFCASSERQGGYTFGSGTRLTVV.

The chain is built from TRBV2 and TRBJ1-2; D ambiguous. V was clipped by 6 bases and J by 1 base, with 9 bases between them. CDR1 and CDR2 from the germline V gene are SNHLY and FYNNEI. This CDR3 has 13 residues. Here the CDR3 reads CASRETVNYGYTF. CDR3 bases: TGTGCCAGCAGAGAGACGGTTAACTATGGCTACACCTTC.

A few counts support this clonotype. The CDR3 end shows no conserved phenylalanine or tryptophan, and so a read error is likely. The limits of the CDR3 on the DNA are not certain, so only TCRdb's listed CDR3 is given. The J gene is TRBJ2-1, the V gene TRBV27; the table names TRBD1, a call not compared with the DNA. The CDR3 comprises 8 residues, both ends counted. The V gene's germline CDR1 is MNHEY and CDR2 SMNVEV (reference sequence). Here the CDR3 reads CASSFRGG.

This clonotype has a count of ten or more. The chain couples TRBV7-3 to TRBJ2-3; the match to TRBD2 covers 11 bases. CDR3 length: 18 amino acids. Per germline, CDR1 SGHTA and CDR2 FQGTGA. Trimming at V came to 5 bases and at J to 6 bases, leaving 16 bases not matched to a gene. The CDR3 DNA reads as TGTGCCAGCAGCACAAACCCTCATAGCGGGAGGGCCTGGGATACGCAGTATTTT. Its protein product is CASSTNPHSGRAWDTQYF.

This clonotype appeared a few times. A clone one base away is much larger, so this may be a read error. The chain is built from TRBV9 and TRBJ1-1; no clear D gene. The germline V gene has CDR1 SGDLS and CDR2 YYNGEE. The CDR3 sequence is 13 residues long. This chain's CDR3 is CASSVVRNTKAFF. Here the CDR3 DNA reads TGTGCCAGCAGCGTAGTTAGGAACACTAAAGCTTTCTTT.

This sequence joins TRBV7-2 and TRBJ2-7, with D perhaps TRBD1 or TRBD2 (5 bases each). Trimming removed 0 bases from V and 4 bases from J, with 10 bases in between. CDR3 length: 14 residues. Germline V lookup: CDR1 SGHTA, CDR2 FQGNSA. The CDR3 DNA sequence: TGTGCCAGCAGCTTAGCGGGGGTGGCTTACGAGCAGTACTTC. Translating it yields CASSLAGVAYEQYF.

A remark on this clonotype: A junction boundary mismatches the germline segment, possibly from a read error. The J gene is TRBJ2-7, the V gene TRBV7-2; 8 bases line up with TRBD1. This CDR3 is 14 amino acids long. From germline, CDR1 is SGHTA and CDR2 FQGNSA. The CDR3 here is CASSSEDRAHEQYF. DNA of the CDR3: TGTGCCAGCAGCTCAGAGGACAGGGCCCACGAACAGTACTTC.

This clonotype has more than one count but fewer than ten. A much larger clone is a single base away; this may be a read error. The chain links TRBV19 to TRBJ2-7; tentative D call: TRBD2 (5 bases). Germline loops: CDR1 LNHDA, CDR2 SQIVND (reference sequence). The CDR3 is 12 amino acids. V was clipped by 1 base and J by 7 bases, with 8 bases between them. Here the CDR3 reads CASSIGRGEQYF. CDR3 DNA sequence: TGTGCCAGTAGTATAGGTCGCGGGGAGCAGTACTTC. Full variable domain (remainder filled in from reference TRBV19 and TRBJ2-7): DGGITQSPKYLFRKEGQNVTLSCEQNLNHDAMYWYRQDPGQGLRLIYYSQIVNDFQKGDIAEGYSVSREKKESFPLTVTSAQKNPTAFYLCASSIGRGEQYFGPGTRLTVT.

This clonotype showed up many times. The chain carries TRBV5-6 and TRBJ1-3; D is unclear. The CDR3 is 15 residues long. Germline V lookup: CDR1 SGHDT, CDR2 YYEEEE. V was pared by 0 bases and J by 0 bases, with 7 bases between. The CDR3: CASSLGLISGNTIYF. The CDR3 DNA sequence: TGTGCCAGCAGCTTGGGGCTGATCTCTGGAAACACCATATATTTT.

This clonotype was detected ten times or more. CDR3 nucleotide sequence: TGTGCCAGTAGTGCCGCTAGCGGGAGCTACGAGCAGTACTTC. Translated, it gives CASSAASGSYEQYF. The chain carries TRBV19 and TRBJ2-7; 10 bases match TRBD2. Germline V CDR1 and CDR2: LNHDA, SQIVND (reference sequence). J gave up 3 bases and V 5 bases, and 4 bases lay outside the gene matches. The CDR3 is 14 amino acids.

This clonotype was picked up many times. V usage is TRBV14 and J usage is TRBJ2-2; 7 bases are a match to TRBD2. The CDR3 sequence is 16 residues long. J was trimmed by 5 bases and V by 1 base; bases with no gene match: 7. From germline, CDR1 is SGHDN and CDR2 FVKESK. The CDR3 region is CASSQGSTSWTGELFF. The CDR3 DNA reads TGTGCCAGCAGCCAAGGCTCGACTAGCTGGACCGGGGAGCTGTTTTTT.

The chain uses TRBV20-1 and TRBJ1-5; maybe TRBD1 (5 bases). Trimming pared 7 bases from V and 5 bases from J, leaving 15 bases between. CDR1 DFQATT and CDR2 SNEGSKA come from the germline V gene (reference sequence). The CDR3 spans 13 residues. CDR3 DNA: TGCAGTGTGAGGGGCGCTTCCTATCAGCCCCAGCATTTT. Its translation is CSVRGASYQPQHF.

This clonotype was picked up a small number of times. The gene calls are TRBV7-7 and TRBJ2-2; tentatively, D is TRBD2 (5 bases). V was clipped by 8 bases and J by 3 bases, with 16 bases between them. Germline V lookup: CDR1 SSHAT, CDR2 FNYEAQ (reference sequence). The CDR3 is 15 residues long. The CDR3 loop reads CASGVARADTGELFF. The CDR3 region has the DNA TGTGCCAGCGGGGTAGCGAGGGCGGACACCGGGGAGCTGTTTTTT.